The rows below give T cell receptor beta chains drawn from one sample of a study of T-cell reconstitution after alpha-beta-depleted transplantation in children. TCRdb reanalysed the PCR reads using MiXCR and keeps one entry per CDR3 protein. The sample shows some 280,000 distinct CDR3 sequences, about 10% of them seen only once. The specimen was PBMCs from the stem cell graft donor, collected from the stem cell graft. These receptors originate from a human donor who donated a stem cell graft to a child with SCID. Both conserved end residues are part of each CDR3. The D gene is left open where the match is weak. Size values are once, few and many counts, or a class for expanded clones, and some rows have none.

d_call j_call v_call clone_size cdr3_nt cdr3_aa
. TRBJ1-1 TRBV7-9 few TGTGCCAGCAGCTTAGGGTCCGCGAACACTGAAGCTTTCTTT CASSLGSANTEAFF
TRBD2 TRBJ2-1 TRBV7-3 many TGTGCCAGCAGTCTACTAGCGGGGGGCTACAATGAGCAGTTCTTC CASSLLAGGYNEQFF
. TRBJ1-1 TRBV3-1 many TGTGCCAGCAGCCAAGTATCCGTGAACACTGAAGCTTTCTTT CASSQVSVNTEAFF
. TRBJ2-5 TRBV29-1 many TGCAGCGTTGAAGGGGGACGAGAGACCCAGTACTTC CSVEGGRETQYF
. TRBJ2-5 TRBV5-1 . TGCGCCAGCAGCTTGGCGGCCGCTGTTGAAGAGACCCAGTACTTC CASSLAAAVEETQYF
. TRBJ1-1 TRBV20-1 many TGCAGTGCCCTACTCCGACAGACTGAAGCTTTCTTT CSALLRQTEAFF
. TRBJ2-1 TRBV5-1 . TGCGCCAGCAGCTTGGCAGGGAACTCCTACAATGAGCAGTTCTTC CASSLAGNSYNEQFF
TRBD1 TRBJ2-1 TRBV18 many TGTGCCAGCTCACCAACAGGGGAAGGGTTTTTCTACAATGAGCAGTTCTTC CASSPTGEGFFYNEQFF
. TRBJ1-4 TRBV18 few TGTGCCAGCTCACCAGCGGCCACCCTAACCGAAAAACTGTTTTTT CASSPAATLTEKLFF
. TRBJ2-1 TRBV11-2 . TGTGCCAGCAGCCCATCCCGACGGAGATCCTACAATGAGCAGTTCTTC CASSPSRRRSYNEQFF
. TRBJ2-1 TRBV20-1 few TGCAGTGCTAGAGTTACCTACAATGAGCAGTTCTTC CSARVTYNEQFF
TRBD2 TRBJ2-1 TRBV4-2 . TGTGCCAGCAGCCAAGAACAGCGGGGCTACAATGAGCAGTTCTTC CASSQEQRGYNEQFF
TRBD1 TRBJ1-1 TRBV29-1 many TGCAGCACTAATGGACAGGGGAACACTGAAGCTTTCTTT CSTNGQGNTEAFF
. TRBJ2-1 TRBV12-3/TRBV12-4 many TGTGCCAGCAGTTTCCCAGGTTACAATGAGCAGTTCTTC CASSFPGYNEQFF
. TRBJ1-2 TRBV25-1 many TGTGCCAGCAGTGAGCCGGGAAACTATGGCTACACCTTC CASSEPGNYGYTF
. TRBJ2-1 TRBV14 many TGTGCCAGCAGCCAACTCATGGGTGAGCAGTTCTTC CASSQLMGEQFF
TRBD2 TRBJ2-3 TRBV4-2 many TGTGCCAGCAGCCAAGAGATGACTAGCGGGGGGAGGACAGATACGCAGTATTTT CASSQEMTSGGRTDTQYF
TRBD2 TRBJ2-5 TRBV29-1 few TGCAGCGTTGACGGGGGGTCGGAGACCCAGTACTTC CSVDGGSETQYF
TRBD1 TRBJ1-6 TRBV5-5 . TGTGCCAGCAGCCCGGACAGGGGGCGCAGGGGAAATTCACCCCTCCACTTT CASSPDRGRRGNSPLHF
. TRBJ2-3 TRBV7-9 few TGTGCCAGCAGCTTAGCCCGCCCCGGGTCGACGGATACGCAGTATTTT CASSLARPGSTDTQYF
TRBD1 TRBJ1-1 TRBV4-2 . TGTGCCATCAGACCCGGCGGGACAGGCGCCACTGAAGCTTTCTTT CAIRPGGTGATEAFF
TRBD1 TRBJ2-7 TRBV11-2 . TGTGCCAGCAGCCACCGACAGGGATCCTACGAGCAGTACTTC CASSHRQGSYEQYF
. TRBJ1-3 TRBV5-1 . TGCGCCAGCGACAAGGACGGAAGCTCTGGAAACACCATATATTTT CASDKDGSSGNTIYF
TRBD1 TRBJ1-2 TRBV5-5 many TGTGCCAGCATCGAACCGGGACAGACTAACTATGGCTACACCTTC CASIEPGQTNYGYTF
. TRBJ1-5 TRBV12-3/TRBV12-4 few TGTGCCAGCAGTTTTAGGGACTTTCCGGGCCTCCGCAATCAGCCCCAGCATTTT CASSFRDFPGLRNQPQHF
TRBD2 TRBJ2-7 TRBV7-2 . TGTGCCAGCAGCAAAGCTAGCGGGGGCTCCTACGAGCAGTACTTC CASSKASGGSYEQYF
. TRBJ2-3 TRBV12-3/TRBV12-4 few TGTGCCAGCATTGGTTGGGACTCCACTAGCACAGATACGCAGTATTTT CASIGWDSTSTDTQYF
. TRBJ2-1 TRBV12-3/TRBV12-4 . TGTGCCAGCAGTTTTTTCACCGGAGGGTCGGGGTACAATGAGCAGTTCTTC CASSFFTGGSGYNEQFF
TRBD2 TRBJ2-7 TRBV12-3/TRBV12-4 many TGTGCCAGCAGCCCCTGGGACGGGAGGTCCGAGCAGTACTTC CASSPWDGRSEQYF
. TRBJ2-7 TRBV20-1 many TGCAGTGCCGATCCCAAAGGGAATAGTTACGAGCAGTACTTC CSADPKGNSYEQYF
. TRBJ2-7 TRBV2 . TGTGCCAGCAGCCCCCGGACAGCCGACTACGAGCAGTACTTC CASSPRTADYEQYF
. TRBJ2-3 TRBV7-3 few TGTGCCAGCAGCTTAAACCCTAGGGGCACAGATACGCAGTATTTT CASSLNPRGTDTQYF
TRBD1 TRBJ2-3 TRBV7-3 . TGTGCCAGCAGCAAGACAGGGAAACGCACAGATACGCAGTATTTT CASSKTGKRTDTQYF
TRBD1 TRBJ1-5 TRBV12-3/TRBV12-4 many TGTGCCAGCAGTTCTCGGACAGGGGGAAGCAATCAGCCCCAGCATTTT CASSSRTGGSNQPQHF
. TRBJ2-7 TRBV4-1 few TGCGCCAGCAGCCAAGATACCCCCGGTAGGTACGAGCAGTACTTC CASSQDTPGRYEQYF
TRBD1 TRBJ1-6 TRBV12-3/TRBV12-4 many TGTGCCAGCAGTTCAGGGACAGGTGGTTCACCCCTCCACTTT CASSSGTGGSPLHF
TRBD2 TRBJ2-1 TRBV20-1 many TGCAGTGCAACCGGACTAGCGGGGGACAATGAGCAGTTCTTC CSATGLAGDNEQFF
. TRBJ2-1 TRBV9 few TGTGCCAGCAGCGGGCGACAACCGGCCGATGAGCAGTTCTTC CASSGRQPADEQFF
. TRBJ2-2 TRBV5-1 . TGCGCCAGCAGCTTGTGGGGGGCCGGGGAGCTGTTTTTT CASSLWGAGELFF
TRBD1 TRBJ2-1 TRBV5-1 many TGCGCCAGCAGCGCGGGACAGGGTGGCTCCTACAATGAGCAGTTCTTC CASSAGQGGSYNEQFF
. TRBJ1-1 TRBV10-3 many TGTGCCATCAGTGAGTTGACGGGCACTGAAGCTTTCTTT CAISELTGTEAFF
TRBD1 TRBJ2-3 TRBV29-1 few TGCAGCGTTGATAATTGGAGGGACAGGGCTGAAGATACGCAGTATTTT CSVDNWRDRAEDTQYF
. TRBJ2-7 TRBV5-1 . TGCGCCAGCAGCTTGGGACTCCGAGTGGAGCAGTACTTC CASSLGLRVEQYF
TRBD1 TRBJ1-4 TRBV7-8 . TGTGCCATTTCCGTACAGGGGGCAACTAATGAAAAACTGTTTTTT CAISVQGATNEKLFF
. TRBJ2-7 TRBV20-1 . TGCAGTGCTAAGGAGAGCTCCTACGAGCAGTACTTC CSAKESSYEQYF
. TRBJ1-6 TRBV12-3/TRBV12-4 few TGTGCCAGCAGTTTAGGGTTGGGGGGACCTAATTCACCCCTCCACTTT CASSLGLGGPNSPLHF
. TRBJ2-3 TRBV5-1 few TGCGCCAGCAGCACCGGACAGAGCACAGATACGCAGTATTTT CASSTGQSTDTQYF
TRBD1 TRBJ2-3 TRBV12-3/TRBV12-4 many TGTGCCAGCAGTCGAAGGGACAGTAGCACAGATACGCAGTATTTT CASSRRDSSTDTQYF
. TRBJ1-6 TRBV11-1 few TGTGCCAGCAGCCCTAGGGTCGTTGGGGGGATTAATAATTCACCCCTCCACTTT CASSPRVVGGINNSPLHF
TRBD1 TRBJ1-1 TRBV12-3/TRBV12-4 many TGTGCCAGCAGTCTCCGGGACAGGGGGCAATATTCTGGCACTGAAGCTTTCTTT CASSLRDRGQYSGTEAFF